The 28 T cell receptor beta chains given below trace back to one sample, sequenced in a study of cytomegalovirus exposure and HLA in healthy donors. PCR employed 60 Vbeta and 13 Jbeta primers. Assay used: immunoSEQ multiplex PCR; TCRdb lists only in-frame clones, some missing. The sample has some 180,000 clones, around 80% seen once; the top ten hold less than 1.5%. The sequencing input was PBMCs. The receptors shown here come from a man aged 18 to 29 in good health and CMV-seronegative.

The chain carries TRBV6-5 and TRBJ2-6; D is uncertain. Germline V CDR1 and CDR2: MNHEY, SVGAGI. The CDR3 spans 15 residues. Trimming shortened V by 5 bases and J by 0 bases, and 8 bases separated the two germline ends. For the CDR3, the DNA is TGTGCCAGCAGTCTTCTAAGCTCTGGGGCCAACGTCCTGACTTTC. It specifies CASSLLSSGANVLTF.

V usage is TRBV7-9 and J usage is TRBJ2-5; TRBD1 matches 8 bases. The CDR3 length is 15 residues. The V and J ends lost 5 bases and 5 bases, in that order; junction bases with no gene match: 10. Germline loops: CDR1 SEHNR, CDR2 FQNEAQ (reference sequence). The CDR3 sequence: CASSRQGRSQETQYF. The CDR3 coding sequence is TGTGCCAGCAGCCGACAGGGGCGATCCCAGGAGACCCAGTACTTC. Full variable domain (rest looked up from reference TRBV7-9 and TRBJ2-5): DTGVSQNPRHKITKRGQNVTFRCDPISEHNRLYWYRQTLGQGPEFLTYFQNEAQLEKSRLLSDRFSAERPKGSFSTLEIQRTEQGDSAMYLCASSRQGRSQETQYFGPGTRLLVL.

V and J are TRBV4-2 and TRBJ2-5, with D perhaps TRBD1 (7 bases). The CDR3 totals 15 residues. The V gene's germline CDR1 is LGHNA and CDR2 YNFKEQ. Trimming removed 0 bases at V and 6 bases at J, with 14 bases between. The CDR3 protein is CASSQERGGGKTQYF. CDR3 coding DNA: TGTGCCAGCAGCCAAGAGCGAGGGGGCGGGAAGACCCAGTACTTC.

The chain couples TRBV15 to TRBJ1-1; D might be TRBD1 (5 bases). The CDR3 runs 13 residues. V was shortened by 5 bases and J by 8 bases, with 15 bases between the two germline ends. CDR1 LNHNV and CDR2 YYDKDF come from the germline V gene (reference sequence). The CDR3 reads CATSGGVRAEAFF. The CDR3 bases are TGTGCCACCAGCGGGGGGGTACGGGCAGAAGCTTTCTTT.

The CDR3 coding sequence is TGTGCCAGCAGCTTCCAGGGGTTATATGGCTACACCTTC. It encodes CASSFQGLYGYTF. This chain links TRBV7-6 with TRBJ1-2; TRBD1 might be the D (6 bases). Trimming took off 3 bases at V and 5 bases at J, with 10 bases between the two ends. CDR1 and CDR2 (germline): SGHVS, FNYEAQ. The CDR3 is 13 amino acids.

This chain joins TRBV19 and TRBJ2-5; TRBD2 agrees at 9 bases. This CDR3 region has 16 residues. The trim removed 3 bases at V and 5 bases at J, leaving 10 bases unmatched. In germline, CDR1 is LNHDA, CDR2 SQIVND (reference sequence). The CDR3 DNA follows: TGTGCCAGTAGTATTGGCGGCGGGGGGGCCTGGGAGACCCAGTACTTC. This translates into CASSIGGGGAWETQYF.

V and J are TRBV11-2 and TRBJ2-6, with D possibly TRBD1 on 6 matching bases. The CDR3 contains 18 residues. V shed 5 bases and J shed 2 bases, with 19 bases lying between them. CDR1 is SGHAT and CDR2 is FQNNGV in the germline V gene. CDR3 residues: CASSPRRDTRPGANVLTF. As DNA, the CDR3 is TGTGCCAGCAGCCCTCGAAGGGACACCCGTCCTGGGGCCAACGTCCTGACTTTC.

The chain is built from TRBV27 and TRBJ2-2; D unresolved. The CDR3 covers 14 residues. CDR1 is MNHEY, CDR2 SMNVEV, per germline (reference sequence). V lost 3 bases to trimming and J lost 3 bases, with 8 bases between them. The CDR3 reads CASSFGGYTGELFF. The CDR3 DNA reads TGTGCCAGCAGTTTCGGCGGTTACACCGGGGAGCTGTTTTTT.

V is TRBV18 and J is TRBJ1-3, with D uncertain. V gave up 5 bases and J gave up 4 bases, with 9 bases separating them. Germline lookup yields CDR1 KGHSH and CDR2 LQKENI. CDR3 size: 13 residues. CDR3 residues: CASSDYSGNTIYF. The CDR3 DNA is TGTGCCAGCTCAGACTATTCAGGAAACACCATATATTTT.

The chain uses TRBV6-5 and TRBJ1-6; D is possibly TRBD1 (6 bases). V gave up 6 bases and J gave up 7 bases, with 10 bases separating them. The germline gives CDR1 MNHEY, CDR2 SVGAGI. CDR3 length: 13 amino acids. DNA for the CDR3: TGTGCCAGCAGGGGGGCGAGAAATTCACCCCTCCACTTT. Encoded protein: CASRGARNSPLHF.

J is TRBJ2-7 and V is TRBV11-2; 7 bases are a match to TRBD1. This CDR3 comprises 13 residues. With V trimmed by 5 bases and J by 3 bases, 4 bases remained unmatched. Looked up from germline, CDR1 is SGHAT and CDR2 is FQNNGV. The CDR3 coding sequence is TGTGCCAGCAGCCGAGGGGACAGCTACGAGCAGTACTTC. Translation gives CASSRGDSYEQYF.

The chain has TRBV30 and TRBJ2-3; maybe TRBD1 (6 bases). V dropped 2 bases and J dropped 1 base, with 10 bases sitting between them. The germline gives CDR1 GTSNPN, CDR2 SVGIG (reference sequence). The CDR3 has 14 amino acids. CDR3 protein: CAWSYGGRTDTQYF. The DNA for the CDR3 is TGTGCCTGGAGTTATGGGGGCCGCACAGATACGCAGTATTTT.

J is TRBJ2-6 and V is TRBV13; 11 positions match TRBD2. V lost 5 bases to trimming and J lost 3 bases; unmatched junction nucleotides: 6. Germline V gene sequence: CDR1 PRHDT, CDR2 FYEKMQ (reference sequence). There are 17 residues in the CDR3. The CDR3 sequence is CASSLLAGVGGANVLTF. In nucleotides, the CDR3 is TGTGCCAGCAGCCTACTAGCGGGAGTTGGTGGGGCCAACGTCCTGACTTTC. Variable domain in full (rest from reference TRBV13 and TRBJ2-6): AAGVIQSPRHLIKEKRETATLKCYPIPRHDTVYWYQQGPGQDPQFLISFYEKMQSDKGSIPDRFSAQQFSDYHSELNMSSLELGDSALYFCASSLLAGVGGANVLTFGAGSRLTVL.

The gene calls are TRBV2 and TRBJ2-4; D perhaps matches TRBD2 (5 bases). Deletions cut 6 bases from V and 1 base from J, with 13 bases between. There are 15 residues in the CDR3. The germline V gene has CDR1 SNHLY and CDR2 FYNNEI. The CDR3 coding sequence is TGTGCCAGCAGAGGGATTTGGGAGGCCAAAAACATTCAGTACTTC. This sequence encodes CASRGIWEAKNIQYF. Supplemented by reference TRBV2 and TRBJ2-4, the full variable domain reads EPEVTQTPSHQVTQMGQEVILRCVPISNHLYFYWYRQILGQKVEFLVSFYNNEISEKSEIFDDQFSVERPDGSNFTLKIRSTKLEDSAMYFCASRGIWEAKNIQYFGAGTRLSVL.

The genes are TRBV27 and TRBJ1-2, with D perhaps matching TRBD1 (6 bases). CDR3 length equals 15 residues. In germline, CDR1 is MNHEY, CDR2 SMNVEV (reference sequence). Trimming left V 2 bases short and J 3 bases short, with 13 bases between. CDR3 amino acids: CASSLVGGSDYGYTF. The CDR3 coding sequence is TGTGCCAGCAGTTTAGTTGGGGGCAGTGACTATGGCTACACCTTC.

This clone was observed a single time. The J gene is TRBJ1-3, the V gene TRBV30; 8 nucleotides agree with TRBD1. Germline V gene data show CDR1 as GTSNPN and CDR2 as SVGIG (reference sequence). The ends lost 8 bases at V and 3 bases at J; junction bases unmatched: 3. CDR3 length: 12 residues. CDR3 amino acids: CARTGGGNTIYF. The CDR3 coding sequence is TGTGCCAGAACAGGGGGTGGAAACACCATATATTTT.

The rearrangement links TRBV5-6 to TRBJ2-7, with TRBD1 identical over 7 bases. V shed 0 bases, J shed 5 bases, and the junction held 8 bases outside the gene matches. The CDR3 has 15 residues. Per the germline V gene, CDR1 is SGHDT and CDR2 is YYEEEE. CDR3 region: CASSLATGVFDEQYF. CDR3 nucleotide sequence: TGTGCCAGCAGCTTGGCAACAGGGGTATTCGACGAGCAGTACTTC.

The V and J genes are TRBV30 and TRBJ1-1; D not certain. From germline, CDR1 is GTSNPN and CDR2 SVGIG (reference sequence). Trimming took off 2 bases at V and 7 bases at J, with 11 bases between the two ends. The CDR3 is 12 amino acids. The chain's CDR3 is CAWSHQRGEAFF. The CDR3 bases are TGTGCCTGGAGTCACCAGAGAGGTGAAGCTTTCTTT.

V usage is TRBV2 and J usage is TRBJ2-5; D is unclear. The CDR3 is 14 amino acids. Germline CDR1 and CDR2: SNHLY and FYNNEI. V was pared by 8 bases and J by 2 bases, with 15 bases between. For the CDR3, the DNA is TGTGCCAGCCTCTTAGACAATTTACAAGAGACCCAGTACTTC. Translation: CASLLDNLQETQYF.

This sequence joins TRBV5-1 and TRBJ2-2; 7 bases agree with TRBD1. The CDR3 extends over 17 amino acids. V lost 3 bases to trimming and J lost 7 bases; unmatched junction nucleotides: 15. Germline lookup yields CDR1 SGHRS and CDR2 YFSETQ. The CDR3 sequence: CASSSRPGQLWDGELFF. CDR3 sequence (DNA): TGCGCCAGCAGCTCGCGCCCGGGACAGCTTTGGGACGGGGAGCTGTTTTTT.

V is TRBV25-1 and J is TRBJ2-2; D remains unclear. The CDR3 spans 16 residues. Germline V gene sequence: CDR1 MGHDK, CDR2 SYGVNS. V was trimmed by 5 bases and J by 0 bases, leaving 13 bases between them. CDR3 nucleotide sequence: TGTGCCAGCAGTCCCAGACAACTCGCGAACACCGGGGAGCTGTTTTTT. It encodes CASSPRQLANTGELFF.

V is TRBV2 and J is TRBJ1-5; TRBD1 is a possible D gene (5 bases). V shed 3 bases and J shed 7 bases, with 13 bases lying between them. CDR1 SNHLY and CDR2 FYNNEI come from the germline V gene. CDR3 length: 14 amino acids. CDR3 protein: CASSEGQEIQPQHF. CDR3 coding DNA: TGTGCCAGCAGTGAGGGGCAGGAAATACAGCCCCAGCATTTT.

This clone was observed a handful of times. This chain connects TRBV6-1 to TRBJ2-5; possible D gene TRBD1, 5 bases. Trimming left V 5 bases short and J 9 bases short, with 13 bases between. The CDR3 spans 12 residues. Germline V gene lookup returns CDR1 MNHNS and CDR2 SASEGT. CDR3 sequence (DNA): TGTGCCAGCAGTCCTTGGAAAGGGGCCCAGTACTTC. Residues: CASSPWKGAQYF.

The CDR3 bases are TGTGCCAGCAGCTTAGTTGTCAGCGGGGTAGCTGGAAACACCATATATTTT. This gives the protein CASSLVVSGVAGNTIYF. The rearrangement joins TRBV7-6 to TRBJ1-3; D is undetermined. Per the germline V gene, CDR1 is SGHVS and CDR2 is FNYEAQ. The germline V and J ends were trimmed by 1 base and 2 bases, with 15 bases remaining between them. The CDR3 consists of 17 residues. Supplemented by reference TRBV7-6 and TRBJ1-3, the full variable domain reads GAGVSQSPRYKVTKRGQDVALRCDPISGHVSLYWYRQALGQGPEFLTYFNYEAQQDKSGLPNDRFSAERPEGSISTLTIQRTEQRDSAMYRCASSLVVSGVAGNTIYFGEGSWLTVV.

This chain uses TRBV6-1 with TRBJ2-1; D not certain. Germline CDR1 and CDR2: MNHNS and SASEGT. The CDR3 has 14 residues. The V gene lost 5 bases and the J gene lost 6 bases, with 14 bases spanning the gap. CDR3 amino acids: CASSSTTTVNEQFF. The DNA of the CDR3 is TGTGCCAGCAGTTCTACAACTACCGTCAATGAGCAGTTCTTC.

This chain connects TRBV7-6 to TRBJ2-5, with TRBD2 identical over 7 bases. Trimming at V came to 1 base and at J to 5 bases, leaving 7 bases not matched to a gene. Germline V gene data show CDR1 as SGHVS and CDR2 as FNYEAQ. There are 15 residues in the CDR3. The CDR3 bases are TGTGCCAGCAGCTTAGTCCGGGGGGTAAGGGAGACCCAGTACTTC. Translation gives CASSLVRGVRETQYF.

The J gene is TRBJ2-7, the V gene TRBV5-1; possible D gene TRBD1, 7 bases. The CDR3 runs to 16 residues. V lost 0 bases and J 3 bases, leaving 16 bases between the germline ends. CDR1 and CDR2 (germline): SGHRS, YFSETQ. In DNA form, the CDR3 reads TGCGCCAGCAGCTTGGGGGGGCAGGGGGGTCTCTACGAGCAGTACTTC. It encodes CASSLGGQGGLYEQYF.

This clone was recorded once. One end of the junction varies from germline; a read error may be responsible. This chain uses TRBV5-1 with TRBJ2-3; 12 bases agree with TRBD2. CDR1 and CDR2 (germline): SGHRS, YFSETQ. There are 15 residues in the CDR3. CDR3 nucleotide sequence: TGCGCCAGCAGGTTGGGACTAGCGGGTACAGATACGCAGTATTTT. This translates into CASRLGLAGTDTQYF.